The clone carrying this TCR beta chain has a count of ten or more. The assay was immunoSEQ multiplex PCR, and TCRdb's table has in-frame clones only and misses some. The sample has 150,000 to 200,000 clones, less than 85% seen once; the top ten hold 13%. This sample stems from a study of blood T cell repertoires in COVID-19. J gave up 6 bases and V 6 bases, and 7 bases lay outside the gene matches. Germline CDR1 GTSNPN, CDR2 SVGIG (reference sequence). This CDR3 has 13 amino acids. This sequence joins TRBV30 and TRBJ1-5, with 8 nucleotides matching TRBD1. This TCR came from a man between 45 and 60 years old who had recovered from COVID-19. The sequencing sample was made of peripheral blood. CDR3 in amino acids: CACANRGSQPQHF. For the CDR3, the DNA is TGTGCCTGCGCAAACAGGGGGTCTCAGCCCCAGCATTTT.